One sample yielded the 28 T cell receptor beta chains listed below, sequenced in a study of blood T cell repertoires in COVID-19. Profiling relied on immunoSEQ multiplex PCR, and the TCRdb table lists in-frame clones only, not all of them. This repertoire shows about 160,000 clones, approximately 84% found once; its top ten account for roughly 20%. The sequencing sample was made of peripheral blood. These receptors came from a woman of 80 years or more with acute or convalescent COVID-19.

Here the CDR3 reads CATSRASGLEQYF. The CDR3 DNA reads TGTGCCACCAGCAGAGCTTCAGGGCTCGAGCAGTACTTC. The chain is built from TRBV15 and TRBJ2-7; tentatively, D is TRBD1 (5 bases). Germline V CDR1 and CDR2: LNHNV, YYDKDF (reference sequence). Trimming stripped 1 base from V and 6 bases from J, with 10 bases between. The CDR3 sequence is 13 residues long.

The rearrangement uses TRBV19 and TRBJ2-7; the match to TRBD1 covers 9 bases. The germline CDR1 and CDR2 sequences are LNHDA and SQIVND (reference sequence). The CDR3 consists of 16 residues. V lost 4 bases, J lost 2 bases, and 9 bases stayed unmatched. CDR3 sequence: CASSRGAGTGTYEQYF. CDR3 sequence (DNA): TGTGCCAGTAGTAGGGGAGCCGGGACAGGGACCTACGAGCAGTACTTC.

The chain combines TRBV7-2 with TRBJ2-3; 7 nucleotides line up with TRBD2. V lost 3 bases and J lost 3; bases outside the gene matches: 6. This CDR3 is built from 15 residues. Germline V gives CDR1 SGHTA, CDR2 FQGNSA. DNA for the CDR3: TGTGCCAGCAGCTTCTACGGGAGGTGGACAGATACGCAGTATTTT. Protein: CASSFYGRWTDTQYF.

The chain has TRBV24-1 and TRBJ1-2, with D possibly matching TRBD1 (6 bases). Germline V gene data show CDR1 as KGHDR and CDR2 as SFDVKD. CDR3 length equals 13 residues. V was clipped by 8 bases and J by 6 bases, with 15 bases between them. CDR3 sequence (DNA): TGTGCCACCACGACAGGACCGGGCCATGGCTACACCTTC. Protein sequence: CATTTGPGHGYTF.

The chain couples TRBV5-1 to TRBJ2-7; 10 positions agree with TRBD2. CDR1 and CDR2 (germline): SGHRS, YFSETQ. The CDR3 runs to 17 residues. J lost 5 bases, V lost 0 bases, and 11 bases had no gene match. CDR3 loop: CASSLGLAGADRNEQYF. In DNA, the CDR3 is TGCGCCAGCAGCTTGGGTCTAGCGGGAGCTGATAGAAACGAGCAGTACTTC.

This rearrangement joins TRBV25-1 to TRBJ1-3, with D perhaps matching TRBD1 (6 bases). This CDR3 spans 15 amino acids. V was clipped by 4 bases and J by 0 bases, with 10 bases between them. Germline values: CDR1 MGHDK, CDR2 SYGVNS. The CDR3 protein is CASSAIQGSGNTIYF. The CDR3, as DNA: TGTGCCAGCAGTGCAATACAGGGCTCTGGAAACACCATATATTTT.

The chain is built from TRBV11-2 and TRBJ2-7; 7 positions agree with TRBD1. There are 13 residues in the CDR3. The trim removed 5 bases at V and 6 bases at J, leaving 7 bases unmatched. Looked up from germline, CDR1 is SGHAT and CDR2 is FQNNGV. CDR3 protein: CASSDEGAVEQYF. CDR3 nucleotide sequence: TGTGCCAGCAGCGACGAGGGGGCGGTCGAGCAGTACTTC.

This clone was detected only a few times. The J gene is TRBJ2-3, the V gene TRBV29-1, with a tentative D call TRBD1 (7 bases). The CDR3 consists of 14 residues. Trimming removed 6 bases from V and 3 bases from J, with 16 bases in between. The germline CDR1 and CDR2 sequences are SQVTM and ANQGSEA. For the CDR3, the DNA is TGCAGCGTGGGGGGCAGGGGGAAAACAGATACGCAGTATTTT. It codes for CSVGGRGKTDTQYF.

This chain joins TRBV4-3 and TRBJ1-2; unclear D gene. V dropped 4 bases and J dropped 0 bases, with 12 bases sitting between them. CDR1 LGHNA and CDR2 YSLEER come from the germline V gene. The CDR3 has 15 residues. In DNA, the CDR3 is TGCGCCAGCAGCCTGGCTGACAATTCTAACTATGGCTACACCTTC. This encodes CASSLADNSNYGYTF.

The chain couples TRBV19 to TRBJ1-5, with 10 bases fitting TRBD1. V dropped 5 bases and J dropped 7; count of bases not matched to a gene: 8. Germline V gene data show CDR1 as LNHDA and CDR2 as SQIVND (reference sequence). The CDR3 sequence is 15 residues long. The CDR3 nucleotides are TGTGCCAGTAGTTATTCCGGGACAGGGGACCAGCCCCAGCATTTT. Residues: CASSYSGTGDQPQHF. Full variable domain (missing parts from reference TRBV19 and TRBJ1-5): DGGITQSPKYLFRKEGQNVTLSCEQNLNHDAMYWYRQDPGQGLRLIYYSQIVNDFQKGDIAEGYSVSREKKESFPLTVTSAQKNPTAFYLCASSYSGTGDQPQHFGDGTRLSIL.

The gene calls are TRBV2 and TRBJ2-5; maybe TRBD2 (5 bases). V lost 6 bases and J 4 bases, leaving 12 bases between the germline ends. The CDR3 consists of 13 residues. Germline V gives CDR1 SNHLY, CDR2 FYNNEI. The CDR3 sequence: CASSEGVGETQYF. The CDR3, as DNA: TGTGCCAGCAGCGAGGGCGTCGGAGAGACCCAGTACTTC.

The V call is TRBV4-3, the J call TRBJ2-7; D might be TRBD1 (5 bases). The CDR3 totals 15 residues. Trimming stripped 1 base from V and 4 bases from J, with 14 bases between. Looked up from germline, CDR1 is LGHNA and CDR2 is YSLEER. The CDR3 bases are TGCGCCAGCAGCCAAGTAGTACTGGGGCCTTACGAGCAGTACTTC. It codes for CASSQVVLGPYEQYF.

This clone was detected a few times. This chain joins TRBV5-5 and TRBJ1-1; 10 nucleotides align to TRBD1. The germline V gene has CDR1 SGHKS and CDR2 YYEKEE (reference sequence). This CDR3 contains 14 residues. V lost 4 bases and J lost 6; bases outside the gene matches: 6. The CDR3 loop reads CASSPGQGRSEAFF. CDR3 bases: TGTGCCAGCAGCCCGGGACAGGGGAGGTCTGAAGCTTTCTTT.

The V and J genes are TRBV6-5 and TRBJ1-2; D might be TRBD1 (5 bases). The ends were cut back, 6 bases at V and 3 bases at J, with 17 bases in the middle. CDR1 is MNHEY, CDR2 SVGAGI, per germline. The CDR3 covers 15 residues. The DNA of the CDR3 is TGTGCCAGCAGCCCGGGGGGGGAGAGCTACTATGGCTACACCTTC. As protein: CASSPGGESYYGYTF.

The rearrangement links TRBV19 to TRBJ1-1; tentative D call: TRBD1 (5 bases). There are 13 residues in the CDR3. Germline V gives CDR1 LNHDA, CDR2 SQIVND (reference sequence). V was trimmed by 4 bases and J by 3 bases, leaving 9 bases between them. This chain's CDR3 is CASSTGRYTEAFF. In DNA form, the CDR3 reads TGTGCCAGTAGTACAGGGCGGTACACTGAAGCTTTCTTT.

The chain carries TRBV30 and TRBJ1-5; 7 bases are shared with TRBD1. The CDR3 has 15 residues. V lost 2 bases and J lost 2; bases outside the gene matches: 6. The germline gives CDR1 GTSNPN, CDR2 SVGIG (reference sequence). The CDR3 is CAWSQGGTGNQPQHF. CDR3 nucleotide sequence: TGTGCCTGGAGTCAAGGGGGCACGGGCAATCAGCCCCAGCATTTT. Full variable domain (rest looked up from reference TRBV30 and TRBJ1-5): SQTIHQWPATLVQPVGSPLSLECTVEGTSNPNLYWYRQAAGRGLQLLFYSVGIGQISSEVPQNLSASRPQDRQFILSSKKLLLSDSGFYLCAWSQGGTGNQPQHFGDGTRLSIL.

This chain joins TRBV6-5 and TRBJ2-3; D not certain. Trimming took off 4 bases at V and 0 bases at J, with 14 bases between the two ends. In germline, CDR1 is MNHEY, CDR2 SVGAGI. CDR3 length equals 16 residues. The CDR3 region is CASSFRRGSSTDTQYF. The CDR3 region has the DNA TGTGCCAGCAGTTTTCGGAGAGGCTCTAGCACAGATACGCAGTATTTT.

The gene calls are TRBV5-4 and TRBJ2-1; weak D call: TRBD2 (6 bases). V was shortened by 0 bases and J by 5 bases, with 12 bases between the two germline ends. In germline, CDR1 is SGHNT, CDR2 YYREEE (reference sequence). The CDR3 is 15 amino acids. The CDR3 bases are TGTGCCAGCAGCTTGGCCGGGTCGGGAGACAATGAGCAGTTCTTC. Translated, it gives CASSLAGSGDNEQFF.

The J gene is TRBJ2-2, the V gene TRBV7-9; D is possibly TRBD2 (6 bases). The germline V and J ends were trimmed by 5 bases and 4 bases, with 14 bases remaining between them. This CDR3 has 15 amino acids. CDR1 and CDR2 from the germline V gene are SEHNR and FQNEAQ (reference sequence). The CDR3 reads CASSHRGIITGELFF. CDR3 DNA: TGTGCCAGCAGCCACCGGGGGATCATCACCGGGGAGCTGTTTTTT.

The chain links TRBV6-5 to TRBJ2-2; 10 positions match TRBD2. CDR3 length: 12 amino acids. In germline, CDR1 is MNHEY, CDR2 SVGAGI. The CDR3 is CSSGRNTGELFF. The CDR3 coding sequence is TGTTCTAGCGGGAGGAACACCGGGGAGCTGTTTTTT.

This chain joins TRBV13 and TRBJ2-5; TRBD2 matches at 8 bases. The germline V gene has CDR1 PRHDT and CDR2 FYEKMQ (reference sequence). After removal of 3 bases from V and 8 bases from J, the junction contained 11 bases not matched to a gene. CDR3 length: 15 residues. The CDR3 nucleotides read TGTGCCAGCAGCTTTCACGGCGGGGGGCGAGAAACCCAGTACTTC. Protein sequence: CASSFHGGGRETQYF.

This rearrangement joins TRBV11-2 to TRBJ2-7; D remains unclear. Trimming removed 6 bases at V and 5 bases at J, with 8 bases between. This CDR3 contains 11 residues. In germline, CDR1 is SGHAT, CDR2 FQNNGV. CDR3 bases: TGTGCCAGCAGGATACTAAACGAGCAGTACTTC. Its translation is CASRILNEQYF.

V and J are TRBV7-9 and TRBJ1-4; D not resolved. CDR1 and CDR2 from the germline V gene are SEHNR and FQNEAQ (reference sequence). Trimming removed 1 base at V and 8 bases at J, with 17 bases between. The CDR3 totals 16 residues. The chain's CDR3 is CASSLGVSGIQEKLFF. CDR3 coding DNA: TGTGCCAGCAGCTTAGGAGTGTCGGGTATTCAGGAAAAACTGTTTTTT.

The rearrangement links TRBV18 to TRBJ2-7, with TRBD1 matching 12 bases. The CDR3 extends over 16 amino acids. The V gene's germline CDR1 is KGHSH and CDR2 LQKENI. With 3 bases clipped from V and 6 bases from J, the junction kept 9 bases outside the gene matches. This chain's CDR3 is CASSPDRDRGRGEQYF. Written as DNA, the CDR3 is TGTGCCAGCTCACCTGACCGGGACAGGGGGCGCGGCGAGCAGTACTTC.

A note on this clone: This same CDR3 is encoded by further DNA sequences in the sample. This rearrangement joins TRBV2 to TRBJ2-7; a weak D match, TRBD1 (6 bases). The CDR3 spans 13 residues. Per germline, CDR1 SNHLY and CDR2 FYNNEI. V lost 8 bases, J lost 0 bases, and 11 bases lay in between. The CDR3 is CASVQGTSYEQYF. The CDR3 nucleotides read TGTGCCAGCGTACAGGGAACCTCCTACGAGCAGTACTTC. The whole variable domain, filled in from reference TRBV2 and TRBJ2-7, reads EPEVTQTPSHQVTQMGQEVILRCVPISNHLYFYWYRQILGQKVEFLVSFYNNEISEKSEIFDDQFSVERPDGSNFTLKIRSTKLEDSAMYFCASVQGTSYEQYFGPGTRLTVT.

The chain employs TRBV6-2 or TRBV6-3 and TRBJ2-1, with 8 bases fitting TRBD2. Germline CDR1 is MNHEY and CDR2 is SVGEGT. CDR3 length: 18 residues. Germline trimming cut 0 bases from V and 6 bases from J; bases unmatched to any gene: 13. CDR3 in DNA: TGTGCCAGCAGTTACTCACGTCCGGGACTAGGATCCGCCAATGAGCAGTTCTTC. As protein: CASSYSRPGLGSANEQFF.

The V and J genes are TRBV3-1 (or the pseudogene TRBV3-2) and TRBJ1-2; D may be TRBD1 (5 bases). Trimming cost V 1 base and J 3 bases, with 15 bases left between them. Germline V gene sequence: CDR1 LGHDT, CDR2 YNNKEL (reference sequence). The CDR3 spans 16 residues. CDR3 loop: CASSQGGLREDYGYTF. The CDR3 nucleotides read TGTGCCAGCAGCCAAGGGGGCCTCAGGGAGGACTATGGCTACACCTTC.

The CDR3 reads CASSFSRDSQSNQPQHF. CDR3 nucleotides: TGTGCCAGCAGCTTCTCACGGGACAGTCAGAGCAATCAGCCCCAGCATTTT. This sequence joins TRBV7-9 and TRBJ1-5; 7 nucleotides line up with TRBD1. Germline trimming cut 3 bases from V and 1 base from J; bases unmatched to any gene: 9. CDR1 and CDR2 from the germline V gene are SEHNR and FQNEAQ (reference sequence). This CDR3 has 17 residues.